A selection of T cell receptor beta chains follows, all from one sample in a study of TIL therapy for anti-PD-1-resistant metastatic lung cancer. The protocol was immunoSEQ multiplex PCR, while the TCRdb copy is restricted to in-frame clones and leaves out a portion. The table shows 21,000 or so clones, with around 78% occurring only once. This sample comprised blood, obtained at baseline. The source of these receptors is a person aged 25 to 79 with non-small cell lung cancer. CDR3s include the opening cysteine and the closing phenylalanine or tryptophan. A D gene is named only where the DNA matches it firmly. For some rows the clone size is stated as once, few or many, or as a class when expanded; others skip it.

>few|.|TRBJ2-1|TRBV27
TGTGCCAGCAGGTCACTTGTGGGGTTGGAGCAGTTCTTC
CASRSLVGLEQFF
>.|.|TRBJ1-5|TRBV21-1
TGTGCCAGCAGCTTTAGGGGCAGATATCAGCCCCAGCATTTT
CASSFRGRYQPQHF
>.|.|TRBJ1-1|TRBV19
TGTGCCAGTAGTCTGAGGGGGAACACTGAAGCTTTCTTT
CASSLRGNTEAFF
>.|.|TRBJ1-2|TRBV12-5
TGTGCTAGTGGTTTGGTCCCGGACAGAATTTCTATGGGCTACACCTTC
CASGLVPDRISMGYTF
>once|TRBD1|TRBJ1-1|TRBV27
TGTGCCAGCAGTCCGGGAAACAGGGGGAACACTGAAGCTTTCTTT
CASSPGNRGNTEAFF
>.|.|TRBJ2-7|TRBV7-2
TGTGCCAGCAGCTTATTAGCCAGGAGCTCCTACGAGCAGTACTTC
CASSLLARSSYEQYF
>.|TRBD1|TRBJ2-3|TRBV6-1
TGTGCCAGCAGTCCCCGGACAGGGTGGACAGATACGCAGTATTTT
CASSPRTGWTDTQYF
>.|TRBD1|TRBJ1-1|TRBV19
TGTGCCAGTAGTAAAGGGGGCTGGACTGAAGCTTTCTTT
CASSKGGWTEAFF
>.|.|TRBJ2-3|TRBV28
TGTGCCAGCAGTTCTTACGGCAGCAGGGATACGCAGTATTTT
CASSSYGSRDTQYF
>.|TRBD2|TRBJ2-3|TRBV5-4
TGTGCCAGCAGCTTGGTACAGCGGGGGAGGGCAGATACGCAGTATTTT
CASSLVQRGRADTQYF
>.|.|TRBJ1-3|TRBV10-2
TGCGCCAGCAGTGAACTGCGCGGAAACACCATATATTTT
CASSELRGNTIYF
>.|.|TRBJ1-2|TRBV7-8
TGTGCCAGCAGCTTAGCGAGGAGACAGGTGGTGGTTGGCTACACCTTC
CASSLARRQVVVGYTF
>.|.|TRBJ2-3|TRBV27
TGTGCCAGCAGTTCCTTGACCACCTCGAAGGCGCAGTATTTT
CASSSLTTSKAQYF
>.|TRBD1|TRBJ1-5|TRBV11-2
TGTGCCAGCAGCTTAGAGGCACAGGGGAATCAGCCCCAGCATTTT
CASSLEAQGNQPQHF
>.|.|TRBJ1-1|TRBV28
TGTGCCAGCAGTTCCGGGGCCCTGAACACTGAAGCTTTCTTT
CASSSGALNTEAFF
>few|.|TRBJ2-3|TRBV2
TGTGCCAGCATCCTAGGGGGGACCACAGATACGCAGTATTTT
CASILGGTTDTQYF